The present entry profiles one T cell receptor (beta chain) with its context. There are 15 residues in the CDR3. Germline V lookup: CDR1 SGHRS, CDR2 YFSETQ. Between the trimmed V and J ends, which lost 7 bases and 1 base, there was a span of 18 bases. This entry comes from a study of blood T cell repertoires in COVID-19. Those who participated ranged in age from roughly 18 to 90 years and resided in about two dozen US areas. Only in-frame clones appear in the TCRdb table, and some are missing; sequencing was by immunoSEQ multiplex PCR. The sample consists of approximately 210,000 clones, around four fifths of them appearing once.

This sequence was found in a man aged 35-49 years who had recovered from COVID-19. Sequencing was performed on PBMCs or T cells enriched from blood (not recorded which). This chain links TRBV5-1 with TRBJ2-7, with D tentatively TRBD1 (6 bases). Written as DNA, the CDR3 is TGCGCCAGCGCGGATACAGGGAGTCTGTCCTACGAGCAGTACTTC. This codes for CASADTGSLSYEQYF.